The present T cell receptor beta chain was sequenced within a study of T cells in Graves' hyperthyroidism and ophthalmopathy. Study in general: It was at initial diagnosis, before any treatment, that peripheral blood was collected.

Turning to this clonotype: Its antigen is not identified.

General study findings and limits: Using 13 V-J features, a model discriminated ophthalmopathy from stable hyperthyroidism. Ophthalmopathy onset followed model prediction by a median roughly 6.5 months.

This CDR3 is built from 16 residues. With 3 bases removed from V and 2 bases from J, the gap between germline ends came to 13 bases. The germline V gene encodes CDR1 LGHNA and CDR2 YNFKEQ. RNA transcripts were the template for amplifying TCR beta CDR3 regions. Carried out on the TCR CDR3, a first-round RT-PCR used the HTBI primer set. TCRdb processed the multiplex PCR reads anew with MiXCR; each CDR3 protein has one entry. The sample has about 590,000 distinct CDR3 sequences, 12% to 15% seen once. The V and J genes are TRBV4-2 and TRBJ2-2; possibly TRBD1 for D (6 bases). Sequencing was done on a sample of blood. This receptor was obtained from a young woman with Graves' ophthalmopathy. For the CDR3, the DNA is TGTGCCAGCAGCCACCTGACCGGGACAAACACCGGGGAGCTGTTTTTT. Its translation is CASSHLTGTNTGELFF.